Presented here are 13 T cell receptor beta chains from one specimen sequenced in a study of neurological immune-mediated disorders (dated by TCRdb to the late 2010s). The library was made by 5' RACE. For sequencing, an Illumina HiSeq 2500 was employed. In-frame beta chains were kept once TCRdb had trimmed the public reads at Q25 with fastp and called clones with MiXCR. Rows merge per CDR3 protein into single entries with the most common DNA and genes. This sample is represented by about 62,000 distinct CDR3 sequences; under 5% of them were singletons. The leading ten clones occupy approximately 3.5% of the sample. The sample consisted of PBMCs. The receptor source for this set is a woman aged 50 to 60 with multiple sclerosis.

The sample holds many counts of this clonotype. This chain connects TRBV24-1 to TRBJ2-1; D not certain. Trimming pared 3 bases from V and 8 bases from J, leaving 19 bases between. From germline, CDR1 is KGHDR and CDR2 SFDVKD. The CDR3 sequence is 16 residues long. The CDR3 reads CATSDSATLLPYEQFF. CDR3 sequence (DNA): TGTGCCACCAGTGATAGCGCTACATTGCTACCCTATGAGCAGTTCTTC.

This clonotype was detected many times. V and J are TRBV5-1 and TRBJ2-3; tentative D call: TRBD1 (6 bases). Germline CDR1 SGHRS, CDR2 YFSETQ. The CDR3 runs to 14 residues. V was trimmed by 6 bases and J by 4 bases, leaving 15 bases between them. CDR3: CASTLQGSADTQYF. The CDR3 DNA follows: TGCGCCAGCACCCTACAGGGTTCTGCAGATACGCAGTATTTT.

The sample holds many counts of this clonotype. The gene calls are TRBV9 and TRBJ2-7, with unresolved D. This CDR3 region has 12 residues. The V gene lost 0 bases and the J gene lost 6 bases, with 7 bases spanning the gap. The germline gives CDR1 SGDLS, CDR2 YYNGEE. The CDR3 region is CASSVEAGEQYF. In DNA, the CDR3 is TGTGCCAGCAGCGTAGAAGCAGGCGAGCAGTACTTC.

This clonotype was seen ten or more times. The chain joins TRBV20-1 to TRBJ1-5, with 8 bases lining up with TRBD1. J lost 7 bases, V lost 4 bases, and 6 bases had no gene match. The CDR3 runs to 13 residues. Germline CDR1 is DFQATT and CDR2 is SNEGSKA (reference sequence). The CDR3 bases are TGCAGTGCTAACGGACAGGGTATCCAGCCCCAGCATTTT. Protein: CSANGQGIQPQHF.

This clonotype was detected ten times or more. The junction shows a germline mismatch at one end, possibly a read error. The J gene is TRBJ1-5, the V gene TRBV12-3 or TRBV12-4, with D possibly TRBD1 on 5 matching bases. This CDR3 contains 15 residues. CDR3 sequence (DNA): TGTGCGAGCAGGGCCGAAAGCTATAGCAATCAGCCCCAGCATTTT. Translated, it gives CASRAESYSNQPQHF.

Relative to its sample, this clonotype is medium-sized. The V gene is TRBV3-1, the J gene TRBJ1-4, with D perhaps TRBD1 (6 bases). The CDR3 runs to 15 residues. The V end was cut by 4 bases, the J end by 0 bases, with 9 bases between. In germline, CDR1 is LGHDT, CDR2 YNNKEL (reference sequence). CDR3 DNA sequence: TGTGCCAGCAGCCTATGGACAGCAACTAATGAAAAACTGTTTTTT. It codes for CASSLWTATNEKLFF.

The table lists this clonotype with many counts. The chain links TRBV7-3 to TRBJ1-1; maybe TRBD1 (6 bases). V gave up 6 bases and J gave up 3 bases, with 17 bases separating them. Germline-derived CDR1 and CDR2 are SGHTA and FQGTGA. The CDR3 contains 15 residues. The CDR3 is CASSPRGGAYTEAFF. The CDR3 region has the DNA TGTGCCAGCAGTCCCCGGGGGGGCGCCTACACTGAAGCTTTCTTT.

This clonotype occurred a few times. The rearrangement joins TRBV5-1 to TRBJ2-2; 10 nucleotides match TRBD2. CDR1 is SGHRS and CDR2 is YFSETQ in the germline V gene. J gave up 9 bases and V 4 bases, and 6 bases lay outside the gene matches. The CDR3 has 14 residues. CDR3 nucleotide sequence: TGCGCCAGCAGCGCTAGCGGGGGTGACCGGGAGCTGTTTTTT. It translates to CASSASGGDRELFF. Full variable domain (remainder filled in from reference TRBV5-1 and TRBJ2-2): KAGVTQTPRYLIKTRGQQVTLSCSPISGHRSVSWYQQTPGQGLQFLFEYFSETQRNKGNFPGRFSGRQFSNSRSEMNVSTLELGDSALYLCASSASGGDRELFFGEGSRLTVL.

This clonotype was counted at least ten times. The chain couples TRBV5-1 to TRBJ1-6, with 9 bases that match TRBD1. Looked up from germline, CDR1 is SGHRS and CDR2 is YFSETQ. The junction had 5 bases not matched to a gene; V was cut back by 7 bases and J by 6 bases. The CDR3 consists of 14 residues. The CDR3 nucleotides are TGCGCCAGCGCACAGGGGGCGATTAATTCACCCCTCCACTTT. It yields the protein CASAQGAINSPLHF.

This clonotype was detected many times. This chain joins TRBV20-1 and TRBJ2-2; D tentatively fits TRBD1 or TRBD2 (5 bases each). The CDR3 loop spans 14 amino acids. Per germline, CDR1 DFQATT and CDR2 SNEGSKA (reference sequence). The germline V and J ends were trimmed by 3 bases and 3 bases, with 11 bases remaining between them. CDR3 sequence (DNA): TGCAGTGCTAGCCGGGACCCGGACACCGGGGAGCTGTTTTTT. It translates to CSASRDPDTGELFF.

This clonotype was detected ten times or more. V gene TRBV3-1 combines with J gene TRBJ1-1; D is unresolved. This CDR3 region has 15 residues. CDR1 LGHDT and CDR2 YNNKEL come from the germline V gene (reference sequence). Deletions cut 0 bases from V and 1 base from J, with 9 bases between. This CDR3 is CASSQDSWTNTEAFF. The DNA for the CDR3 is TGTGCCAGCAGCCAAGATTCGTGGACGAACACTGAAGCTTTCTTT.

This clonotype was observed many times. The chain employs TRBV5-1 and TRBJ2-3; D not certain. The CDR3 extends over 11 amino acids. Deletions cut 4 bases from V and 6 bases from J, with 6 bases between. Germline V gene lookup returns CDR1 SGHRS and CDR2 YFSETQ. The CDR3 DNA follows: TGCGCCAGCAGCGGGTTGGATACGCAGTATTTT. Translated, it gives CASSGLDTQYF. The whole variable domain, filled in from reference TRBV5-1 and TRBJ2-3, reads KAGVTQTPRYLIKTRGQQVTLSCSPISGHRSVSWYQQTPGQGLQFLFEYFSETQRNKGNFPGRFSGRQFSNSRSEMNVSTLELGDSALYLCASSGLDTQYFGPGTRLTVL.

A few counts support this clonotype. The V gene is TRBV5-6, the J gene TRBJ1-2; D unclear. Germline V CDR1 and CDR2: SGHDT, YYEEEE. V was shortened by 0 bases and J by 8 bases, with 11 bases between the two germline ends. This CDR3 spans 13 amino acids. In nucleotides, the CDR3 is TGTGCCAGCAGCTTGGTCGCGGCACGGGGCTACACCTTC. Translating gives CASSLVAARGYTF.